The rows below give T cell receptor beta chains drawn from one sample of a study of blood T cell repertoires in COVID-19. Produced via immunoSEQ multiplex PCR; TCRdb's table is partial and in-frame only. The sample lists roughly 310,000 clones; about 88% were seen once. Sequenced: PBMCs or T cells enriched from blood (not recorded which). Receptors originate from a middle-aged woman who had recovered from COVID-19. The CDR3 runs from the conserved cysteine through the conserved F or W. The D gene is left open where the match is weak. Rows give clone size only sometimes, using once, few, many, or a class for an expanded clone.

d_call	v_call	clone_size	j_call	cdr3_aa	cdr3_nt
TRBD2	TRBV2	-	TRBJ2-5	CASGTSGYQETQYF	TGTGCCAGCGGGACTAGCGGGTACCAAGAGACCCAGTACTTC
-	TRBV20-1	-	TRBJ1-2	CSVGGGYGYTF	TGCAGTGTAGGGGGAGGGTATGGCTACACCTTC
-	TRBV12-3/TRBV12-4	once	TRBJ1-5	CASSLFENQPQHF	TGTGCCAGCAGTTTGTTTGAGAATCAGCCCCAGCATTTT
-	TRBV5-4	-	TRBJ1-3	CASSPSGGFSGNTIYF	TGTGCCAGCAGCCCTTCGGGGGGCTTCTCAGGAAACACCATATATTTT
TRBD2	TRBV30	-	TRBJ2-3	CAWIAGGRTDTQYF	TGTGCCTGGATAGCGGGAGGCCGCACAGATACGCAGTATTTT
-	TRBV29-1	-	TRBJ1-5	CSVAGEGNQPQHF	TGCAGCGTGGCAGGGGAAGGCAATCAGCCCCAGCATTTT
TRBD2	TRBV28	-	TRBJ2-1	CASSPRGLAGGYNEQFF	TGTGCCAGCAGTCCCCGAGGCCTAGCGGGAGGCTACAATGAGCAGTTCTTC
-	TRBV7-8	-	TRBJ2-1	CASSLSFEQFF	TGTGCCAGCAGCTTATCGTTTGAGCAGTTCTTC
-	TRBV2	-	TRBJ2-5	CASRTTGFRETQYF	TGTGCCAGCAGGACCACAGGATTCAGGGAGACCCAGTACTTC
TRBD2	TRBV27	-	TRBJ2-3	CAAREGNTDTQYF	TGTGCCGCACGGGAGGGCAACACAGATACGCAGTATTTT